What follows is one T cell receptor beta chain and its context. Its antigen remains unidentified. Germline trimming cut 4 bases from V and 4 bases from J; bases unmatched to any gene: 2. Germline V gene data show CDR1 as SGHAT and CDR2 as FQNNGV. CDR3 length equals 14 residues. The collection from each donor was one heparinised blood draw averaging around 0.11 L. It was via CD45RO/CCR7/CD25/CD127/CD95/CD27 that CD4+ naive, central memory, regulatory and stem cell-like memory cells were sorted. What was sequenced were expressed TCRB transcripts, since all of the isolated RNA had been reverse transcribed. Sequencing was performed with immunoSEQ multiplex PCR; in TCRdb, only in-frame clones are kept and a portion is missing. The sample lists 130,000 or so clones, about 10% occurring once. The entry originates in a study of beta chain features in type 1 diabetes. Study-wide results and caveats: Any HLA type influence on TCRB rearrangement was left unresolved here. Among patients with Type 1 diabetes, TCRB CDR3s were moderately but significantly shorter in every one of the four CD4+ subsets.

The genes are TRBV11-2 and TRBJ2-2, with 8 bases fitting TRBD1. Material for sequencing was central memory CD4+ T cells from blood. This clonotype was obtained from a man younger than 45 with type 1 diabetes. CDR3 protein: CASSSTGVTGELFF. CDR3 nucleotides: TGTGCCAGCAGCTCGACAGGGGTCACCGGGGAGCTGTTTTTT.